This T cell receptor beta chain was sequenced in a study of shared clonotypes between healthy human individuals. CD45RO-negative CD8 cells positively selected for CCR7 made up the naive population, which excluded terminally differentiated effector memory CD45RA+ cells. Profiling relied on immunoSEQ multiplex PCR, and the TCRdb table lists in-frame clones only, not all of them. The profile shows about 2 million clones, over 85% of them singletons. CDR1 is SEHNR and CDR2 is FQNEAQ in the germline V gene (reference sequence). With 0 bases removed from V and 4 bases from J, the gap between germline ends came to 5 bases. This CDR3 has 13 residues.

The material sequenced was naive CD8+ T cells sorted from blood. This chain uses TRBV7-9 with TRBJ2-3, with D hard to call. The TCR was taken from a man aged 18 to 35 in good health. CDR3 loop: CASSLAPADTQYF. The CDR3 DNA follows: TGTGCCAGCAGCTTAGCCCCAGCAGATACGCAGTATTTT.